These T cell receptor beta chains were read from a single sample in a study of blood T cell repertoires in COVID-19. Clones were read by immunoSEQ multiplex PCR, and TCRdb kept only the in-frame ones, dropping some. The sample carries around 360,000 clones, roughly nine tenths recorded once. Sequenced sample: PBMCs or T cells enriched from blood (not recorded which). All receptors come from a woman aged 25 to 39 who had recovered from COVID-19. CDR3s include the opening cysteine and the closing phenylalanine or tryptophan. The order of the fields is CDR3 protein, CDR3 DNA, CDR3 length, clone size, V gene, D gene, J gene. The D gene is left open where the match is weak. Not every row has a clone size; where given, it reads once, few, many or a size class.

CASSLEDSRTDTQYF TGCGCCAGCAGCTTGGAGGACAGCCGCACAGATACGCAGTATTTT 15 NA TRBV5-1 NA TRBJ2-3
CASSPRDPGAYEQYF TGCGCCAGCAGCCCCCGGGATCCAGGGGCCTACGAGCAGTACTTC 15 NA TRBV5-1 NA TRBJ2-7
CASSISFRNNEQFF TGTGCCAGTAGTATTAGCTTCCGAAACAATGAGCAGTTCTTC 14 NA TRBV19 NA TRBJ2-1
CASSFSAEAFF TGTGCCAGCAGTTTTTCAGCTGAAGCTTTCTTT 11 NA TRBV28 NA TRBJ1-1
CASSLTGGPETQYF TGTGCCAGCAGCTTAACAGGGGGCCCAGAGACCCAGTACTTC 14 NA TRBV7-3 TRBD1 TRBJ2-5
CASSKRTASNEKLFF TGTGCCAGTAGTAAAAGGACAGCTTCTAATGAAAAACTGTTTTTT 15 NA TRBV19 NA TRBJ1-4
CASSLAEGGGYGYTF TGTGCCAGCAGCTTAGCGGAAGGGGGCGGCTATGGCTACACCTTC 15 NA TRBV7-9 TRBD1 TRBJ1-2
CASSSKGGAYNEQFF TGCGCCAGCAGCTCGAAAGGGGGAGCCTACAATGAGCAGTTCTTC 15 NA TRBV5-1 NA TRBJ2-1
CASSLDLPEAFF TGTGCCAGCAGTTTAGATCTCCCTGAAGCTTTCTTT 12 NA TRBV7-9 NA TRBJ1-1
CASSQVLANTREQFF TGTGCCAGCAGCCAAGTACTAGCAAACACCCGGGAGCAGTTCTTC 15 NA TRBV3-1/TRBV3-2 NA TRBJ2-1
CASSFPGTRDSGYQETQYF TGTGCCAGCAGTTTCCCAGGGACCCGGGACAGTGGGTACCAAGAGACCCAGTACTTC 19 NA TRBV6-2/TRBV6-3 TRBD1 TRBJ2-5
CASSLTGGQGQETQYF TGTGCCAGCAGCTTAACGGGCGGACAGGGGCAAGAGACCCAGTACTTC 16 NA TRBV7-8 TRBD1 TRBJ2-5
CASSLQGSLNTEAFF TGTGCCAGCAGCTTGCAGGGCAGCTTGAACACTGAAGCTTTCTTT 15 NA TRBV5-4 NA TRBJ1-1
CASSLAGGPRNEQFF TGTGCCAGCAGCTTAGCGGGGGGGCCTAGGAATGAGCAGTTCTTC 15 once TRBV11-1 NA TRBJ2-1
CAIRRTSGSLYNEQFF TGTGCCATCAGACGGACTAGCGGGAGTCTCTACAATGAGCAGTTCTTC 16 NA TRBV10-3 TRBD2 TRBJ2-1
CASSQLGDTSSYEQYF TGTGCCAGCTCACAACTTGGGGACACTAGTTCCTACGAGCAGTACTTC 16 NA TRBV18 NA TRBJ2-7
CASKDGRERTDTQYF TGCGCCAGCAAAGATGGTCGGGAGCGCACAGATACGCAGTATTTT 15 NA TRBV5-1 NA TRBJ2-3
CASSFMDTQYF TGTGCCAGCAGCTTCATGGATACGCAGTATTTT 11 NA TRBV5-4 NA TRBJ2-3
CASSQGGGIPYEQYF TGTGCCAGCAGCCAAGGGGGGGGGATACCCTACGAGCAGTACTTC 15 NA TRBV4-2 TRBD2 TRBJ2-7
CASRPGDSSYNEQFF TGTGCCAGCAGACCCGGTGACAGCTCCTACAATGAGCAGTTCTTC 15 NA TRBV6-5 NA TRBJ2-1
CASSPSQMNTEAFF TGTGCCAGTAGTCCCAGTCAAATGAACACTGAAGCTTTCTTT 14 NA TRBV19 NA TRBJ1-1
CASRPGLGNNYGYTF TGTGCCAGCAGACCCGGGTTAGGCAATAACTATGGCTACACCTTC 15 NA TRBV2 NA TRBJ1-2
CASSSPGYYGYTF TGTGCCAGCAGCTCCCCAGGGTACTATGGCTACACCTTC 13 NA TRBV7-6 NA TRBJ1-2
CASSSPGQGNTEAFF TGTGCCAGCAGCTCCCCCGGACAGGGGAACACTGAAGCTTTCTTT 15 NA TRBV5-4 TRBD1 TRBJ1-1
CASSLDQSNIQYF TGTGCCAGCAGCTTAGACCAGTCGAACATTCAGTACTTC 13 NA TRBV11-3 NA TRBJ2-4
CASSYDRDVRGYTF TGTGCCAGCAGCTATGACAGGGACGTACGCGGCTACACCTTC 14 NA TRBV25-1 TRBD1 TRBJ1-2
CASSPWGTDELNEKLFF TGTGCCAGCAGCCCCTGGGGGACAGACGAACTTAATGAAAAACTGTTTTTT 17 NA TRBV13 TRBD1 TRBJ1-4
CASSLTTGKGTIYF TGTGCCAGCAGCTTGACAACCGGGAAAGGCACCATATATTTT 14 NA TRBV7-9 NA TRBJ1-3
CASSEDRAYEQYF TGTGCCAGCAGTGAAGACAGGGCTTACGAGCAGTACTTC 13 NA TRBV6-1 NA TRBJ2-7
CASSYLEREMNTEAFF TGTGCCAGCAGTTATTTAGAGCGGGAGATGAACACTGAAGCTTTCTTT 16 NA TRBV7-9 NA TRBJ1-1
CASNMGGRNQPQHF TGTGCCAGTAATATGGGAGGGCGAAATCAGCCCCAGCATTTT 14 NA TRBV19 NA TRBJ1-5
CARTKTKSGKSADTQYF TGTGCCAGGACAAAGACTAAGAGCGGAAAAAGTGCAGATACGCAGTATTTT 17 NA TRBV2 NA TRBJ2-3
CASSQAWGRDYGYTF TGCGCCAGCAGCCAAGCTTGGGGCAGGGACTATGGCTACACCTTC 15 NA TRBV4-1 NA TRBJ1-2
CASSEARVDGTYEQYF TGTGCCAGCAGTGAAGCGAGGGTTGACGGAACCTACGAGCAGTACTTC 16 few TRBV6-1 NA TRBJ2-7
CASRHRYSPLHF TGTGCCAGCAGGCACAGATATTCACCCCTCCACTTT 12 NA TRBV12-3/TRBV12-4 NA TRBJ1-6
CASSTRLQSGNQPQHF TGTGCCAGCAGTACAAGACTCCAGAGCGGCAATCAGCCCCAGCATTTT 16 few TRBV6-2/TRBV6-3 NA TRBJ1-5
CASSIVRFTEAFF TGTGCCAGTAGTATAGTTCGGTTTACTGAAGCTTTCTTT 13 NA TRBV19 NA TRBJ1-1
CASSHGQAGSTTNEKLFF TGTGCCAGCAGCCACGGACAGGCAGGGAGCACAACTAATGAAAAACTGTTTTTT 18 NA TRBV4-2 TRBD1 TRBJ1-4
CASSEGPGGNSPLHF TGTGCCAGCAGTGAAGGGCCAGGGGGTAATTCACCCCTCCACTTT 15 NA TRBV2 TRBD1 TRBJ1-6
CASRAGNYNEQFF TGTGCCAGCAGAGCAGGGAATTACAATGAGCAGTTCTTC 13 NA TRBV27 NA TRBJ2-1
CAASQFEQFF TGTGCCGCCAGTCAGTTTGAGCAGTTCTTC 10 NA TRBV19 NA TRBJ2-1
CASSQGQGEVELFF TGTGCCAGCTCACAAGGACAGGGGGAGGTTGAACTGTTTTTT 14 NA TRBV18 TRBD1 TRBJ1-4
CASSLVFRGLYEQYF TGTGCCAGCAGCTTAGTTTTCAGGGGGCTTTACGAGCAGTACTTC 15 once TRBV11-2 TRBD1 TRBJ2-7
CASSNATPTEKNEKLFF TGTGCCAGCAGCAACGCTACTCCGACAGAGAAAAATGAAAAACTGTTTTTT 17 few TRBV21-1 NA TRBJ1-4
CASSEGGQGAVYGYTF TGTGCCAGCAGCGAAGGCGGACAGGGGGCGGTCTATGGCTACACCTTC 16 NA TRBV2 TRBD1 TRBJ1-2
CASSLEAAGELFF TGCGCCAGCAGCTTGGAGGCGGCTGGGGAGCTGTTTTTT 13 few TRBV5-1 NA TRBJ2-2
CASSIQWTANTGELFF TGTGCCAGTAGTATACAATGGACAGCGAACACCGGGGAGCTGTTTTTT 16 NA TRBV19 NA TRBJ2-2
CASSQVGNSAGNTIYF TGCGCCAGCAGCCAAGTTGGTAATTCGGCTGGAAACACCATATATTTT 16 NA TRBV4-1 NA TRBJ1-3
CASSDGSPGGGYTF TGTGCCAGCAGTGATGGGTCGCCCGGGGGTGGCTACACCTTC 14 NA TRBV2 NA TRBJ1-2
CASTPGSSGGSYEQYF TGTGCCAGCACCCCGGGGTCCAGCGGGGGATCCTACGAGCAGTACTTC 16 few TRBV7-9 TRBD2 TRBJ2-7
CASSWGGVIYNEQFF TGTGCCAGCAGTTGGGGGGGAGTGATCTACAATGAGCAGTTCTTC 15 NA TRBV28 TRBD2 TRBJ2-1
CASSLRLAGGNEQFF TGTGCCAGCAGCTTAAGACTAGCGGGAGGGAATGAGCAGTTCTTC 15 NA TRBV13 TRBD2 TRBJ2-1